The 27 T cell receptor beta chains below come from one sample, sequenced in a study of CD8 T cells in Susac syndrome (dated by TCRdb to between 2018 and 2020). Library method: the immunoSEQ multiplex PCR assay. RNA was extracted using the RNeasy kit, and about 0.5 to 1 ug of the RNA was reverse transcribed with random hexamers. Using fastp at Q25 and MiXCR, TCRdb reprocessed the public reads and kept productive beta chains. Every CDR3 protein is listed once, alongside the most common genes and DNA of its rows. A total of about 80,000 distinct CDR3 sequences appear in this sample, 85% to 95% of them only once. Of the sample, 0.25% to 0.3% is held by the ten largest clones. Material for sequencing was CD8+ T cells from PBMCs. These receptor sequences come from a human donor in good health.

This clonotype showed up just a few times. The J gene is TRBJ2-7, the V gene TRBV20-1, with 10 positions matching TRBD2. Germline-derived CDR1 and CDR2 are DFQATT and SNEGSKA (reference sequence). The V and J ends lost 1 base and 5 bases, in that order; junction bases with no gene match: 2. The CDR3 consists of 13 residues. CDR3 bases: TGCAGTGCTAGAGGACTAGCGGGTAACGAGCAGTACGTC. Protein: CSARGLAGNEQYV.

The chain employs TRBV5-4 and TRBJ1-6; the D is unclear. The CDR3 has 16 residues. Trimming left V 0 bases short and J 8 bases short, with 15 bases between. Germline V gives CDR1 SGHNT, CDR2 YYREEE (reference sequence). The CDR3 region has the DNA TGTGCCAGCAGCTTGGAAGAGGGCGGCCTTCATTCACCCCTCCACTTT. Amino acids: CASSLEEGGLHSPLHF.

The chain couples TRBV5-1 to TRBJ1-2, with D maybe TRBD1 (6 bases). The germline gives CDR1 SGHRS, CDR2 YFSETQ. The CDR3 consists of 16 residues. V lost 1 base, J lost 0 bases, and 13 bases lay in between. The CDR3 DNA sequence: TGCGCCAGCAGCTTGAACCTGGACAGTGCTAACTATGGCTACACCTTC. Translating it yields CASSLNLDSANYGYTF.

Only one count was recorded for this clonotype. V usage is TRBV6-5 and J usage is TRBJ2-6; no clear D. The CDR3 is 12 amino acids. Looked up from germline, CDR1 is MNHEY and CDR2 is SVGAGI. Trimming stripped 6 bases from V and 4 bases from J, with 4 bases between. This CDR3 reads CASRAGANVLTF. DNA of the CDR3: TGTGCCAGCAGGGCCGGGGCCAACGTCCTGACTTTC.

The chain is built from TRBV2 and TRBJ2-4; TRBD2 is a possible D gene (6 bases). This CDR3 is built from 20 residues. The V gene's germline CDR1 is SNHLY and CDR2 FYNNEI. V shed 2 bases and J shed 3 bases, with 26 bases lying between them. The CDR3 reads CASSELGGEIYPDIKNIQYF. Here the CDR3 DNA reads TGTGCCAGCAGTGAACTAGGCGGGGAAATATACCCCGACATCAAAAACATTCAGTACTTC.

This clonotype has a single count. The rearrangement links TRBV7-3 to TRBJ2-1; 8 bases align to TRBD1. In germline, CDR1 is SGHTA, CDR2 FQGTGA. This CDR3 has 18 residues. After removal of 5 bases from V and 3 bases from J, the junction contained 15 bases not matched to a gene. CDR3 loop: CASSPTPRTGFGYNEQFF. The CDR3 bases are TGTGCCAGCAGCCCAACCCCGAGGACAGGGTTCGGCTACAATGAGCAGTTCTTC.

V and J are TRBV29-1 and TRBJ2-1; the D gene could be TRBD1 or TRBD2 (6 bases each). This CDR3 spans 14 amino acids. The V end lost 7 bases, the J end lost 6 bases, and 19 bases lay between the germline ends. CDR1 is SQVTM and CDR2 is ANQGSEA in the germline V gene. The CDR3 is CSAAGTSGVNEQFF. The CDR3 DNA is TGCAGCGCGGCGGGGACCTCAGGGGTCAATGAGCAGTTCTTC.

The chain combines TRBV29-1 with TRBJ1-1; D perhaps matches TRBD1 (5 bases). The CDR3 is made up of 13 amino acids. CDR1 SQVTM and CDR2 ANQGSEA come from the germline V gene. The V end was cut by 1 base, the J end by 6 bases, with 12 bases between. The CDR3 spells CSVEGDRVPEAFF. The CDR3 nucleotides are TGCAGCGTTGAAGGAGACAGAGTCCCTGAAGCTTTCTTT.

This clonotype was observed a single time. The CDR3 reads CSVEDRRNSISGLAGKNIQYF. CDR3 nucleotide sequence: TGCAGCGTTGAAGATCGGCGCAACTCAATATCGGGACTAGCGGGGAAAAACATTCAGTACTTC. This rearrangement joins TRBV29-1 to TRBJ2-4; 13 nucleotides align to TRBD2. The CDR3 length is 21 residues. CDR1 is SQVTM, CDR2 ANQGSEA, per germline. J was trimmed by 4 bases and V by 0 bases; bases with no gene match: 18.

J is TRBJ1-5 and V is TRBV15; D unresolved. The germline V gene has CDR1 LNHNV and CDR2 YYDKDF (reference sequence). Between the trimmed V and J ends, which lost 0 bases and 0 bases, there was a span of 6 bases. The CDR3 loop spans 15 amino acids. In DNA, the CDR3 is TGTGCCACCAGCAGAGAGGGAAATAGCAATCAGCCCCAGCATTTT. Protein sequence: CATSREGNSNQPQHF.

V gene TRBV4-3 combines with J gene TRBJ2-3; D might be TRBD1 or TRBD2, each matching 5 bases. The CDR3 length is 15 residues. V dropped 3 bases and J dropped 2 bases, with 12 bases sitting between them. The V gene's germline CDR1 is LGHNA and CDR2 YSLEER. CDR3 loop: CASSHVGEITDTQYF. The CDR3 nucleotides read TGCGCCAGCAGCCACGTGGGGGAGATCACAGATACGCAGTATTTT.

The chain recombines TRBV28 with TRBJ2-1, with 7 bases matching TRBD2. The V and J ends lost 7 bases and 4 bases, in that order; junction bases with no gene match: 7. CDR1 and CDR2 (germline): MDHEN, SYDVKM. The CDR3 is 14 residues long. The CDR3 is CASTLGRGYNEQFF. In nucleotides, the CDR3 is TGTGCCAGCACATTGGGGAGGGGATACAATGAGCAGTTCTTC.

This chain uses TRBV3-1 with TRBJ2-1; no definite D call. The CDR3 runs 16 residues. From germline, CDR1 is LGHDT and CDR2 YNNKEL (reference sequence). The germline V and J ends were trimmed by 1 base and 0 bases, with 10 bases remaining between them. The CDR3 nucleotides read TGTGCCAGCAGCCAAGGGTGGGTCAGCTCCTACAATGAGCAGTTCTTC. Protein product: CASSQGWVSSYNEQFF.

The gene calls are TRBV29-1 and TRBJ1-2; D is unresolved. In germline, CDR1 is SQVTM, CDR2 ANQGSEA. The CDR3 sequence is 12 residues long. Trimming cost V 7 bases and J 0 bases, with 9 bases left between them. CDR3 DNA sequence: TGCAGCGGGGGTCCGTCTAACTATGGCTACACCTTC. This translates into CSGGPSNYGYTF. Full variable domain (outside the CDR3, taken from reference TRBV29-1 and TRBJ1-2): SAVISQKPSRDICQRGTSLTIQCQVDSQVTMMFWYRQQPGQSLTLIATANQGSEATYESGFVIDKFPISRPNLTFSTLTVSNMSPEDSSIYLCSGGPSNYGYTFGSGTRLTVV.

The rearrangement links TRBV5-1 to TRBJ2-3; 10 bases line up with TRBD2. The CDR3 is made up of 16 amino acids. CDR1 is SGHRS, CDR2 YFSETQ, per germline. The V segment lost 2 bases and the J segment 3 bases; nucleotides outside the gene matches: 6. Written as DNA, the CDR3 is TGCGCCAGCAGCTTTTTCCTAGCGGGAGTGACAGATACGCAGTATTTT. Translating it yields CASSFFLAGVTDTQYF.

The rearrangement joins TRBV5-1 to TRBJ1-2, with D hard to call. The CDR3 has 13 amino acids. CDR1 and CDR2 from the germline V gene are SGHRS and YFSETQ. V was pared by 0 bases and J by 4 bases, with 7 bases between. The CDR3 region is CASSLGKSYGYTF. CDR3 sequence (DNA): TGCGCCAGCAGCTTGGGAAAGAGCTATGGCTACACCTTC. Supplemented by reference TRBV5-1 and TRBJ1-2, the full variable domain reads KAGVTQTPRYLIKTRGQQVTLSCSPISGHRSVSWYQQTPGQGLQFLFEYFSETQRNKGNFPGRFSGRQFSNSRSEMNVSTLELGDSALYLCASSLGKSYGYTFGSGTRLTVV.

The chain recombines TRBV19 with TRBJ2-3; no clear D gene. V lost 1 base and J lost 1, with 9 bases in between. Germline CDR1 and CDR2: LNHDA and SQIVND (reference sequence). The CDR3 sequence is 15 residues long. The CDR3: CASSIAGWGTDTQYF. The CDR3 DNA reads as TGTGCCAGTAGTATAGCCGGCTGGGGCACAGATACGCAGTATTTT.

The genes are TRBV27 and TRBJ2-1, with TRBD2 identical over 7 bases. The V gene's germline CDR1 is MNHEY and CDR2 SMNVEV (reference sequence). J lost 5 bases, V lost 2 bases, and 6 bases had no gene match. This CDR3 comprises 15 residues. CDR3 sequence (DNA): TGTGCCAGCAGTTTACGAGGGAGGGCTCACAATGAGCAGTTCTTC. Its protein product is CASSLRGRAHNEQFF.

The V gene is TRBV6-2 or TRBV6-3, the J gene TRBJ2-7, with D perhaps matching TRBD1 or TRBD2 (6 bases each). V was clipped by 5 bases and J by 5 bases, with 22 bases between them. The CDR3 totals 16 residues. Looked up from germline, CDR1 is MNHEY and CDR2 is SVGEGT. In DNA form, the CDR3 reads TGTGCCAGCAGTACGCTGAGGGGGGCTCTGAGAGACGAGCAGTACTTC. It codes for CASSTLRGALRDEQYF.

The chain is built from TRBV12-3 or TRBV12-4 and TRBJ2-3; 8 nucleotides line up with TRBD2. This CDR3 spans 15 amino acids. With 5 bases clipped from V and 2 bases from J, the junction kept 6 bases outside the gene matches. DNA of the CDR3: TGTGCCAGCAGTACTCCTAGCGGGTACACAGATACGCAGTATTTT. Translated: CASSTPSGYTDTQYF.

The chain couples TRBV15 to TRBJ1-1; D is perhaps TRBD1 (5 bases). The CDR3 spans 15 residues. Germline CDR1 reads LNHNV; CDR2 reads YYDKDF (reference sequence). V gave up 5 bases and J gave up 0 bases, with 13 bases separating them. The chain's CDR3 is CATSPLGQMNTEAFF. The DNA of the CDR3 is TGTGCCACCAGCCCCCTGGGGCAGATGAACACTGAAGCTTTCTTT.

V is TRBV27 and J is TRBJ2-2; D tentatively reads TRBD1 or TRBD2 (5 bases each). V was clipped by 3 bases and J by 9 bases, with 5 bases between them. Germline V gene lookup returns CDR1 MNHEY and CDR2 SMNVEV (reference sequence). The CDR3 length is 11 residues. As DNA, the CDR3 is TGTGCCAGCAGTTTGGGACGGGAGCTGTTTTTT. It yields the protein CASSLGRELFF.

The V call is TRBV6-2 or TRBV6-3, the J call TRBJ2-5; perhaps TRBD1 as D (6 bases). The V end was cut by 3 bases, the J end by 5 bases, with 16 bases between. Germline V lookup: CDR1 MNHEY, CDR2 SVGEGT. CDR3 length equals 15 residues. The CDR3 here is CASSYVAGVAETQYF. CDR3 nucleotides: TGTGCCAGCAGTTATGTGGCAGGGGTCGCGGAGACCCAGTACTTC.

The CDR3: CASSHQGGTEAFF. The CDR3 bases are TGTGCCAGCAGTCATCAGGGGGGCACTGAAGCTTTCTTT. The chain joins TRBV2 to TRBJ1-1, with 7 bases fitting TRBD1. This CDR3 is 13 amino acids long. J was trimmed by 4 bases and V by 5 bases; bases with no gene match: 4. Germline lookup yields CDR1 SNHLY and CDR2 FYNNEI.

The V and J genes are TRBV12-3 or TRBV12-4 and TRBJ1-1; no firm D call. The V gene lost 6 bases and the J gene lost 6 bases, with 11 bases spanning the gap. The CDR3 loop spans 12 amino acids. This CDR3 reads CASSPHPAEAFF. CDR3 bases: TGTGCCAGCAGCCCCCACCCTGCTGAAGCTTTCTTT.

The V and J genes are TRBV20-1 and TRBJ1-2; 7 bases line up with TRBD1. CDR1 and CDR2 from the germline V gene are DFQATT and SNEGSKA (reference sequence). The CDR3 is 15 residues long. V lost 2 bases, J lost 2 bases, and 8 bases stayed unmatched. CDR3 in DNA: TGCAGTGCTAGACAGACAGGGACCAACAACTATGGCTACACCTTC. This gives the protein CSARQTGTNNYGYTF.

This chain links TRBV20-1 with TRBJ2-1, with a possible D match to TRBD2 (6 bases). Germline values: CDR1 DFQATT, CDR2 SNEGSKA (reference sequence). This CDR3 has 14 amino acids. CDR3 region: CTELLANTYNEQFF. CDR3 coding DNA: TGCACCGAGCTCCTAGCGAACACCTACAATGAGCAGTTCTTC.